A selection of T cell receptor beta chains follows, all from one sample in a study of cytomegalovirus exposure and HLA in healthy donors. The repertoire was sequenced with immunoSEQ multiplex PCR; TCRdb's copy has only in-frame clones and lacks some. The listing records about 160,000 clones. Sequencing was performed on PBMCs. The receptors shown here come from a woman in her fifties or sixties in good health and CMV-seronegative. Each CDR3 is given with its conserved first and last residue. Fields, in order: D gene, J gene, V gene, CDR3 DNA, CDR3 protein. A D gene is named only where the DNA matches it firmly.

.	TRBJ2-2	TRBV27	TGTGCCAGCAGCCAACAGGGGAGGTGGACCGGGGAGCTGTTTTTT	CASSQQGRWTGELFF
.	TRBJ2-7	TRBV11-2	TGTGCCAGCAGCCAAACACACTACGAGCAGTACTTC	CASSQTHYEQYF
.	TRBJ1-1	TRBV18	TGTGCCAGCTCACCCCCCTCCTCGAACACTGAAGCTTTCTTT	CASSPPSSNTEAFF
.	TRBJ1-3	TRBV30	TGTGCCTGGTCGACACTCTCTGGAAACACCATATATTTT	CAWSTLSGNTIYF
.	TRBJ2-6	TRBV7-8	TGTGCCAGCACCCTCGGTGGGGCCAACGTCCTGACTTTC	CASTLGGANVLTF
.	TRBJ2-5	TRBV2	TGTGCCAGCAGTGAGCGCCCCTTCGCCGAGACCCAGTACTTC	CASSERPFAETQYF
TRBD2	TRBJ2-1	TRBV7-2	TGTGCCAGCAGCTTATCGCGGGAGAGGTACAATGAGCAGTTCTTC	CASSLSRERYNEQFF
TRBD2	TRBJ2-3	TRBV13	TGTGCCAGCAGCTTCGCTAGCGGGGGGAGCACAGATACGCAGTATTTT	CASSFASGGSTDTQYF
TRBD2	TRBJ2-3	TRBV4-1	TGCGCCAGCAGCCAAGAATGGACTAGCTTAATAGATACGCAGTATTTT	CASSQEWTSLIDTQYF
.	TRBJ1-2	TRBV5-1	TGCGCCAGCTCTCGGGGAGGAGGGACTAACTATGGCTACACCTTC	CASSRGGGTNYGYTF
TRBD2	TRBJ2-5	TRBV28	TGTGCCAGCAGTTTAGCTAGCGGGGGGTCAGAGACCCAGTACTTC	CASSLASGGSETQYF
TRBD2	TRBJ2-1	TRBV7-3	TGTGCCAGCAGCTTACCCGGGGGGGCCGGCAGTGAGCAGTTCTTC	CASSLPGGAGSEQFF
TRBD1	TRBJ1-6	TRBV7-9	TGTGCCAGCAGCCCGCTGGGACAGGGGGTTAATTCACCCCTCCACTTT	CASSPLGQGVNSPLHF
TRBD1	TRBJ2-1	TRBV5-4	TGTGCCAGCAGCGGTCCGGGACAGGGGTTCGATGAGCAGTTCTTC	CASSGPGQGFDEQFF
.	TRBJ1-1	TRBV25-1	TGTGCCAGCAGTTTAACTTTGAACACTGAAGCTTTCTTT	CASSLTLNTEAFF
.	TRBJ1-4	TRBV5-6	TGTGCCAGCAGCCGAACTACAGGGAAACTGTTTTTT	CASSRTTGKLFF
.	TRBJ2-7	TRBV7-3	TGTGCCAGCAGCATGACCGGGGGATACGAGCAGTACTTC	CASSMTGGYEQYF
.	TRBJ1-6	TRBV4-3	TGCGCCAGCAGCCTCGGACTGAGTATAGGTCCCCTCCACTTT	CASSLGLSIGPLHF
.	TRBJ1-1	TRBV7-2	TGTGCCAGCAGCCTTGCGGGGTTTCCTGAAGCTTTCTTT	CASSLAGFPEAFF
TRBD1	TRBJ1-6	TRBV5-4	TGTGCCAGCAGCTTAAGACAGGGGGAACAATCACCCCTCCACTTT	CASSLRQGEQSPLHF
TRBD2	TRBJ2-7	TRBV15	TGTGCCACCAGCACACAGCGGGGGGGACCCTACGAGCAGTACTTC	CATSTQRGGPYEQYF
.	TRBJ1-2	TRBV5-4	TGTGCCAGCAGCTTCCCAGGGACAACCCAGAACTATGGCTACACCTTC	CASSFPGTTQNYGYTF
TRBD1	TRBJ1-6	TRBV4-2	TGTGCCAGCAGCCAATCGACAGGGGGTAATTCACCCCTCCACTTT	CASSQSTGGNSPLHF
TRBD1	TRBJ1-6	TRBV11-2	TGTGCCAGCAGAGCGAGACAGGGGGCGTCACCCCTCCACTTT	CASRARQGASPLHF
TRBD1	TRBJ1-3	TRBV5-6	TGTGCCAGCAGCGACAGGGGCGGTGGAAACACCATATATTTT	CASSDRGGGNTIYF
.	TRBJ1-5	TRBV10-3	TGTGCCATCGGTGACAACAATCAGCCCCAGCATTTT	CAIGDNNQPQHF
TRBD2	TRBJ2-1	TRBV27	TGTGCCAGCAGTCCTGGGACTAGCAATGAGCAGTTCTTC	CASSPGTSNEQFF
TRBD1	TRBJ2-7	TRBV7-9	TGTGCCAGCAGCTCTGGGACAGGGGGCCCCTTCTACGAGCAGTACTTC	CASSSGTGGPFYEQYF
TRBD2	TRBJ2-7	TRBV7-8	TGTGCCAGCAGCGTGACTAGCGGGGGGTTCGACGAGCAGTACTTC	CASSVTSGGFDEQYF
.	TRBJ2-2	TRBV5-1	TGCGCCAGCAGCTTGGGGTCCGAGACTAGGATCACCGGGGAGCTGTTTTTT	CASSLGSETRITGELFF
.	TRBJ1-2	TRBV5-6	TGTGCCAGCAGCCTTGGACTGGAAATAAACTATGGCTACACCTTC	CASSLGLEINYGYTF
.	TRBJ2-7	TRBV5-4	TGTGCCAGCAGCTTGTTGTGGCAGGGCGTCTACGAGCAGTACTTC	CASSLLWQGVYEQYF
.	TRBJ2-1	TRBV7-3	TGTGCCAGCAGCTTAGGTGGACTGTCTTACAATGAGCAGTTCTTC	CASSLGGLSYNEQFF
TRBD1	TRBJ1-1	TRBV5-4	TGTGCCAGCACGCGACAGGGGAACACTGAAGCTTTCTTT	CASTRQGNTEAFF
TRBD2	TRBJ2-7	TRBV6-5	TGTGCCAGCAGTCGAACCGGGACTAGCTTCGACGAGCAGTACTTC	CASSRTGTSFDEQYF